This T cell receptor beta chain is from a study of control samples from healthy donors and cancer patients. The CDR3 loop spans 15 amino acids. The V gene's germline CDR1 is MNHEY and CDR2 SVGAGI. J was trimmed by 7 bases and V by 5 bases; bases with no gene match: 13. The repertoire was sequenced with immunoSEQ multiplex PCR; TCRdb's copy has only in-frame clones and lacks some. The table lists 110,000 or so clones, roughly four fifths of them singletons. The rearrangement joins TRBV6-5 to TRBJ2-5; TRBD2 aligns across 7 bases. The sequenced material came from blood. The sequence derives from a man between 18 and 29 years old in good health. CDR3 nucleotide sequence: TGTGCCAGCAGTCAATGGGCTAGCGGAGAAGGGACCCAGTACTTC. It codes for CASSQWASGEGTQYF.